The 14 T cell receptor beta chains reported below all come from one sample, sequenced in a study of T-cell memory formation after mild COVID-19. MiXCR, applied by TCRdb to the 5' RACE reads, yields one record per CDR3 protein. This sample yields around 220,000 distinct CDR3 sequences, of which less than 20% are seen a single time; 3.5% belongs to the top ten. Sequenced input: PBMCs or a T cell subset sorted from them (not recorded which). The receptors come from a man between 18 and 29 years old who had mild COVID-19 (a few samples of this study predate the infection). Cell type and time point are not known.

The chain employs TRBV7-9 and TRBJ1-3; the D is unclear. Deletions cut 2 bases from V and 4 bases from J, with 12 bases between. CDR3 length equals 15 residues. Germline V gene lookup returns CDR1 SEHNR and CDR2 FQNEAQ (reference sequence). The CDR3 reads CASSLTFGRGNTIYF. CDR3 nucleotide sequence: TGTGCCAGCAGCTTAACGTTCGGACGGGGAAACACCATATATTTT.

This sequence joins TRBV6-6 and TRBJ1-1; D unresolved. The V end lost 6 bases, the J end lost 1 base, and 9 bases lay between the germline ends. Germline-derived CDR1 and CDR2 are MNHNY and SVGAGI (reference sequence). The CDR3 is 13 amino acids. The CDR3: CASRGTENTEAFF. CDR3 sequence (DNA): TGTGCCAGCAGAGGTACAGAGAACACTGAAGCTTTCTTT.

This clonotype was seen only a few times. This chain uses TRBV4-2 with TRBJ1-5, with D possibly being TRBD1 (5 bases). Trimming removed 0 bases from V and 6 bases from J, with 12 bases in between. Per the germline V gene, CDR1 is LGHNA and CDR2 is YNFKEQ. The CDR3 covers 15 residues. The CDR3 reads CASSQDGGTVQPQHF. As DNA, the CDR3 is TGTGCCAGCAGCCAAGATGGGGGTACGGTTCAGCCCCAGCATTTT.

The chain has TRBV7-2 and TRBJ2-5; possibly TRBD1 for D (5 bases). The germline V gene encodes CDR1 SGHTA and CDR2 FQGNSA. There are 14 residues in the CDR3. The V gene lost 4 bases and the J gene lost 6 bases, with 15 bases spanning the gap. The CDR3 loop is CASSSWQGEKTQYF. CDR3 DNA: TGTGCCAGCAGCTCTTGGCAGGGCGAGAAGACCCAGTACTTC.

This clonotype was seen many times. The CDR3, as DNA: TGTGCCAGCTCCGGGACAGGGGAGTACGAGCAGTACTTC. It codes for CASSGTGEYEQYF. The gene calls are TRBV7-3 and TRBJ2-7; 10 nucleotides agree with TRBD1. Per germline, CDR1 SGHTA and CDR2 FQGTGA. The trim removed 8 bases at V and 4 bases at J, leaving 5 bases unmatched. The CDR3 is made up of 13 amino acids.

The CDR3 nucleotides read TGTGCCAGCAGTCTGGGCCGGAATCAGCCCCAGCATTTT. Residues: CASSLGRNQPQHF. The J gene is TRBJ1-5, the V gene TRBV3-1, with unresolved D. Trimming took off 6 bases at V and 4 bases at J, with 10 bases between the two ends. The germline gives CDR1 LGHDT, CDR2 YNNKEL (reference sequence). The CDR3 runs 13 residues. The entire variable domain, with the rest obtained from reference TRBV3-1 and TRBJ1-5, is as follows: DTAVSQTPKYLVTQMGNDKSIKCEQNLGHDTMYWYKQDSKKFLKIMFSYNNKELIINETVPNRFSPKSPDKAHLNLHINSLELGDSAVYFCASSLGRNQPQHFGDGTRLSIL.

The chain has TRBV19 and TRBJ2-6; TRBD2 might be the D (5 bases). With 4 bases removed from V and 3 bases from J, the gap between germline ends came to 16 bases. Germline CDR1 reads LNHDA; CDR2 reads SQIVND (reference sequence). This CDR3 is 17 amino acids long. The CDR3 DNA follows: TGTGCCAGTAGTACCGGACTGCTGAAAGGTGGGGCCAACGTCCTGACTTTC. It codes for CASSTGLLKGGANVLTF. Together with reference TRBV19 and TRBJ2-6, the CDR3 gives the full variable domain: DGGITQSPKYLFRKEGQNVTLSCEQNLNHDAMYWYRQDPGQGLRLIYYSQIVNDFQKGDIAEGYSVSREKKESFPLTVTSAQKNPTAFYLCASSTGLLKGGANVLTFGAGSRLTVL.

This clonotype was picked up a small number of times. The genes are TRBV4-1 and TRBJ1-4; D is perhaps TRBD1 (6 bases). The V end was cut by 1 base, the J end by 6 bases, with 12 bases between. The CDR3 is made up of 15 amino acids. CDR1 is MGHRA, CDR2 YSYEKL, per germline. Written as DNA, the CDR3 is TGCGCCAGCAGCCAAGCAGGCGCAGGGGATGAAAAACTGTTTTTT. Its translation: CASSQAGAGDEKLFF.

The chain combines TRBV5-1 with TRBJ2-5; no reliable D call. The CDR3 runs to 13 residues. Trimming took 0 bases from V and 5 from J, leaving 8 bases between them. Germline V gene lookup returns CDR1 SGHRS and CDR2 YFSETQ. The CDR3: CASSLGGAETQYF. The CDR3 nucleotides are TGCGCCAGCAGCTTGGGTGGAGCGGAGACCCAGTACTTC.

J is TRBJ1-5 and V is TRBV11-2; 12 bases line up with TRBD1. The J segment lost 2 bases and the V segment lost 5 bases, leaving 13 bases of the junction unmatched. Per the germline V gene, CDR1 is SGHAT and CDR2 is FQNNGV. The CDR3 is 19 amino acids. The CDR3 is CASSMGGTGGRWGNQPQHF. The CDR3, as DNA: TGTGCCAGCAGCATGGGGGGGACAGGGGGCCGCTGGGGCAATCAGCCCCAGCATTTT. The whole variable domain, filled in from reference TRBV11-2 and TRBJ1-5, reads EAGVAQSPRYKIIEKRQSVAFWCNPISGHATLYWYQQILGQGPKLLIQFQNNGVVDDSQLPKDRFSAERLKGVDSTLKIQPAKLEDSAVYLCASSMGGTGGRWGNQPQHFGDGTRLSIL.

There are many counts of this clonotype. The chain uses TRBV5-1 and TRBJ2-5; 13 bases are a match to TRBD2. Germline CDR1 is SGHRS and CDR2 is YFSETQ. Trimming took 4 bases from V and 5 from J; bases not matched to a gene: 2. The CDR3 extends over 14 amino acids. CDR3 bases: TGCGCCAGCAGCGGGGGACTAGCGGGGGAGACCCAGTACTTC. Translation: CASSGGLAGETQYF.

The J gene is TRBJ2-4, the V gene TRBV6-1; 9 bases fit TRBD1. Germline CDR1 is MNHNS and CDR2 is SASEGT. The V gene end was trimmed by 5 bases and the J gene end by 0 bases; junction bases not matched to a gene: 8. The CDR3 has 17 residues. The CDR3 region has the DNA TGTGCCAGCAGTACCGGACAGGGGACGATAGCCAAAAACATTCAGTACTTC. Amino acids: CASSTGQGTIAKNIQYF.

This chain uses TRBV6-5 with TRBJ1-4, with TRBD1 matching over 8 bases. V shed 5 bases, J shed 10 bases, and the junction held 15 bases outside the gene matches. The CDR3 has 16 amino acids. Per the germline V gene, CDR1 is MNHEY and CDR2 is SVGAGI. The chain's CDR3 is CASSPHSGGASGKLFF. The CDR3 coding sequence is TGTGCCAGCAGTCCCCACTCAGGGGGCGCGTCGGGAAAACTGTTTTTT.

The chain links TRBV6-5 to TRBJ1-3, with unresolved D. Germline V lookup: CDR1 MNHEY, CDR2 SVGAGI. Between the trimmed V and J ends, which lost 5 bases and 0 bases, there was a span of 11 bases. The CDR3 length is 15 residues. The CDR3 loop is CASSSLGGSGNTIYF. The CDR3 DNA reads as TGTGCCAGCAGTAGCTTGGGTGGCTCTGGAAACACCATATATTTT.